This T cell receptor (beta chain) derives from a study of PD-1 blockade in classical Hodgkin lymphoma. Study results and limitations: Individuals initiating nivolumab under 1 year after ASCT were excluded. Relapsed/refractory patients reportedly had lower baseline diversity than newly diagnosed patients. Unlike CD8+ TCR diversity, which did not rise significantly by C4D1, CD4+ TCR diversity did.

Per the germline V gene, CDR1 is KGHSH and CDR2 is LQKENI. The CDR3 covers 18 residues. Trimming cost V 0 bases and J 4 bases; bases outside gene matches: 14. Time point given: cycle 4 day 1 (C4D1), after six to seven weeks of nivolumab. In every patient, relapse followed autologous stem cell transplantation, while exposure to brentuximab vedotin differed. Purified CD4+ T cells were obtained from thawed PBMCs through magnetic negative selection. This table comes from immunoSEQ multiplex PCR, and its TCRdb copy is limited to in-frame clones, with some not included. The top ten clones hold roughly 0.47% of a sample with about 30,000 clones, about 88% of them seen once. Comment on this clone: Its antigen is currently unknown.

The receptor was isolated from a human donor with classical Hodgkin lymphoma. The starting material was CD4+ T cells from blood, obtained before the fourth cycle of nivolumab. The chain couples TRBV18 to TRBJ1-2, with TRBD1 matching over 7 bases. CDR3 nucleotides: TGTGCCAGCTCACCACCGGGTACGAGGGGGCCCTTTGCCTATGGCTACACCTTC. Translation gives CASSPPGTRGPFAYGYTF.